Listed below are T cell receptor beta chains from one sample, sequenced in a study of Ad26.COV2.S vaccination and SARS-CoV-2 variants. TCRdb's table, derived via immunoSEQ multiplex PCR, lists solely in-frame clones and lacks some. The sample records under 500,000 clones, 92% being singletons. This sample comprised peripheral blood, obtained in a trial of Ad26.COV2.S vaccine versus placebo. These receptors all stem from a person aged 18-60 years who received the Ad26.COV2.S COVID-19 vaccine or a placebo. The CDR3 runs from the conserved cysteine through the conserved F or W. The D gene is left open where the match is weak. Expanded clones are given a class, and other clones once, few, many or no size at all.

-	-	TRBJ1-5	14	TRBV4-3	TGCGCCAGCAGCCCATTCCCTACCGGGGAGCCCCAGCATTTT	CASSPFPTGEPQHF
-	-	TRBJ1-3	16	TRBV5-1	TGCGCCAGCAGCTTGGCCGTGACAGCATCTGGAAACACCATATATTTT	CASSLAVTASGNTIYF
once	-	TRBJ1-4	15	TRBV18	TGTGCCAGCTCACCCCGACGTAACCCAAATGAAAAACTGTTTTTT	CASSPRRNPNEKLFF
-	-	TRBJ1-6	15	TRBV3-1/TRBV3-2	TGTGCCAGCAGCCTCGCCGGGACGGTGAATTCACCCCTCCACTTT	CASSLAGTVNSPLHF
-	TRBD1	TRBJ1-4	15	TRBV30	TGTGCCTGGAGTGTAGGGACAGCGGTCGGGGAAAAACTGTTTTTT	CAWSVGTAVGEKLFF
-	-	TRBJ2-7	12	TRBV29-1	TGCAGCGTTGATGGCAACTCCTACGAGCAGTACTTC	CSVDGNSYEQYF
-	TRBD1	TRBJ2-3	19	TRBV18	TGTGCCAGCTCACCAAATAGAACGGGACAGTTGGTTGTCACAGATACGCAGTATTTT	CASSPNRTGQLVVTDTQYF
-	-	TRBJ2-5	14	TRBV7-2	TGTGCCAGCAGCTTAGGAGGGGTGCAAGAGACCCAGTACTTC	CASSLGGVQETQYF
once	-	TRBJ1-2	12	TRBV5-4	TGTGCCAGCAGCTTGAGTAATCTTGGCTACACCTTC	CASSLSNLGYTF
-	-	TRBJ1-6	15	TRBV7-9	TGTGCCAGCAGCATCAGGGGTTTAGGGAATTCACCCCTCCACTTT	CASSIRGLGNSPLHF
-	-	TRBJ1-1	16	TRBV10-2	TGCGCCAGCAGTGAGTCAATGGGGGCGCCGTCCACTGAAGCTTTCTTT	CASSESMGAPSTEAFF
-	-	TRBJ1-5	12	TRBV15	TGTGCCACGAACCAGGGGAATCAGCCCCAGCATTTT	CATNQGNQPQHF
-	TRBD2	TRBJ2-7	17	TRBV5-1	TGCGCCAGCAGCTTGGGACTCAGGACTAGCGGGCCTTACGAGCAGTACTTC	CASSLGLRTSGPYEQYF
-	-	TRBJ2-4	11	TRBV30	TGTGCCTGGAGTAAAGAAGGCATTCAGTACTTC	CAWSKEGIQYF
-	-	TRBJ2-7	12	TRBV30	TGTGCCTGGAGTGTACTTGGAGACGAGCAGTACTTC	CAWSVLGDEQYF
-	-	TRBJ1-1	12	TRBV28	TGTGCCAGCAGTTTTCGAGGAACTGAAGCTTTCTTT	CASSFRGTEAFF
-	TRBD2	TRBJ2-1	14	TRBV6-2/TRBV6-3	TGTGCCAGCAGCCTCGCTAGCGGATACAATGAGCAGTTCTTC	CASSLASGYNEQFF
-	-	TRBJ2-5	15	TRBV6-5	TGTGCCAGCAGCTTCCTGATAGGGGCCGCAGAGACCCAGTACTTC	CASSFLIGAAETQYF
-	-	TRBJ1-4	16	TRBV4-3	TGCGCCAGCAGCCAGAGTCTCAAGGCTAGTCTGGAAAAACTGTTTTTT	CASSQSLKASLEKLFF
-	TRBD2	TRBJ2-3	13	TRBV29-1	TGCAGCGAGACTAGCGGGGGCACAGATACGCAGTATTTT	CSETSGGTDTQYF
-	TRBD1	TRBJ1-1	14	TRBV18	TGTGCCAGCTCACCTGCCCGGGACAGGGCTGAAGCTTTCTTT	CASSPARDRAEAFF
-	-	TRBJ1-2	14	TRBV5-6	TGTGCCAGCAGCTTGCTGCCAGCCAACTATGGCTACACCTTC	CASSLLPANYGYTF
-	-	TRBJ2-3	14	TRBV7-9	TGTGCCAGCAGCTTACGGGTCGATACAGATACGCAGTATTTT	CASSLRVDTDTQYF